The next 26 T cell receptor beta chains were all read from a single sample in a study of a mutant IDH1 vaccine in newly diagnosed glioma. Time point noted: week 23, last vaccination. Vaccine doses each comprised 300 ug of mutant IDH1 20-mer peptide, with topical imiquimod. These receptors' targets are unknown. Sequencing used immunoSEQ multiplex PCR; TCRdb keeps in-frame clones, though not all of them. The sample has tens of thousands of clones; more than 75% are singletons. Sequences were derived from PBMCs, sampled from a glioma patient whose treatment included an IDH1 peptide vaccine. The receptors derive from a man in his thirties or forties with glioma.

V usage is TRBV6-5 and J usage is TRBJ2-3; TRBD2 might be the D (6 bases). Germline V gene sequence: CDR1 MNHEY, CDR2 SVGAGI. The CDR3 consists of 15 residues. V was trimmed by 0 bases and J by 5 bases, leaving 12 bases between them. CDR3 sequence: CASSYSKDGGDTQYF. DNA of the CDR3: TGTGCCAGCAGTTACTCAAAGGACGGGGGAGATACGCAGTATTTT.

CDR3 nucleotide sequence: TGTGCCAGCAGCCCCTCTAGACAGGGCTGGACTGAAGCTTTCTTT. The encoded protein is CASSPSRQGWTEAFF. The V call is TRBV7-9, the J call TRBJ1-1, with 7 positions matching TRBD1. The length of the CDR3 is 15 residues. The junction had 11 bases not matched to a gene; V was cut back by 5 bases and J by 5 bases. Germline V CDR1 and CDR2: SEHNR, FQNEAQ (reference sequence).

This clone was counted a few times. The rearrangement links TRBV4-2 to TRBJ2-7; D gene ambiguous. Germline CDR1 is LGHNA and CDR2 is YNFKEQ. This CDR3 comprises 14 residues. V lost 1 base, J lost 0 bases, and 7 bases lay in between. The DNA of the CDR3 is TGTGCCAGCAGCCAAGCTAGGGCCTCCTACGAGCAGTACTTC. Translation gives CASSQARASYEQYF.

The rearrangement uses TRBV7-9 and TRBJ1-1; 11 nucleotides agree with TRBD1. V lost 4 bases to trimming and J lost 4 bases; unmatched junction nucleotides: 2. CDR3 size: 14 residues. The germline V gene has CDR1 SEHNR and CDR2 FQNEAQ (reference sequence). The CDR3 sequence: CASSYGTGGTEAFF. The CDR3 DNA reads as TGTGCCAGCAGCTACGGGACAGGGGGCACTGAAGCTTTCTTT.

The rearrangement uses TRBV19 and TRBJ2-1; D gene ambiguous. Germline lookup yields CDR1 LNHDA and CDR2 SQIVND (reference sequence). The length of the CDR3 is 12 residues. V lost 5 bases to trimming and J lost 8 bases, with 10 bases between them. CDR3 loop: CASSEKGYEQFF. The DNA of the CDR3 is TGTGCCAGTAGTGAGAAAGGGTATGAGCAGTTCTTC.

The chain uses TRBV2 and TRBJ2-1; TRBD1 aligns across 8 bases. The length of the CDR3 is 16 residues. Germline assignment: CDR1 SNHLY and CDR2 FYNNEI. Losses at the gene ends were 7 bases for V and 0 bases for J; bases not matched to a gene: 8. The CDR3 DNA sequence: TGTGCCAGCATGAGAACCGACAGGGGCTCCTACAATGAGCAGTTCTTC. Encoded protein: CASMRTDRGSYNEQFF.

The chain employs TRBV19 and TRBJ1-5; D uncertain. Trimming stripped 4 bases from V and 5 bases from J, with 3 bases between. CDR3 length: 11 amino acids. In germline, CDR1 is LNHDA, CDR2 SQIVND (reference sequence). This CDR3 reads CASSNDQPQHF. The CDR3 DNA is TGTGCCAGTAGTAACGATCAGCCCCAGCATTTT.

This clone came up a few times. The J gene is TRBJ1-5, the V gene TRBV6-5, with a possible D match to TRBD1 (6 bases). The CDR3 loop spans 15 amino acids. The germline CDR1 and CDR2 sequences are MNHEY and SVGAGI. Trimming cost V 6 bases and J 6 bases, with 18 bases left between them. The CDR3 DNA sequence: TGTGCCAGCAGGGGAGGGGGTGGGGCGGGTCAGCCCCAGCATTTT. Translated: CASRGGGGAGQPQHF.

The chain uses TRBV19 and TRBJ1-2, with 7 nucleotides matching TRBD1. The trim removed 9 bases at V and 1 base at J, leaving 14 bases unmatched. Looked up from germline, CDR1 is LNHDA and CDR2 is SQIVND (reference sequence). CDR3 length: 16 amino acids. As DNA, the CDR3 is TGTGCCAGCAAACAGGGGACTCGCCCAAATAACTATGGCTACACCTTC. It is translated as CASKQGTRPNNYGYTF.

The J gene is TRBJ1-1, the V gene TRBV6-6, with D tentatively TRBD1 (6 bases). Trimming shortened V by 7 bases and J by 5 bases, and 20 bases separated the two germline ends. CDR1 and CDR2 from the germline V gene are MNHNY and SVGAGI (reference sequence). This CDR3 contains 15 residues. CDR3 DNA sequence: TGTGCCAGCAATTCGGTGGGAGGGGGAAGGACTGAAGCTTTCTTT. It translates to CASNSVGGGRTEAFF.

The rearrangement links TRBV18 to TRBJ2-1; 8 bases map to TRBD2. CDR3 size: 15 residues. Germline loops: CDR1 KGHSH, CDR2 LQKENI. J lost 0 bases, V lost 3 bases, and 1 base had no gene match. CDR3 in amino acids: CASSPSGSSYNEQFF. Written as DNA, the CDR3 is TGTGCCAGCTCACCGAGCGGGAGCTCCTACAATGAGCAGTTCTTC.

The chain links TRBV6-6 to TRBJ1-3; possibly TRBD1 for D (5 bases). The ends were cut back, 6 bases at V and 1 base at J, with 10 bases in the middle. Germline V gene data show CDR1 as MNHNY and CDR2 as SVGAGI (reference sequence). The CDR3 covers 14 residues. CDR3 protein: CASSGTPSGNTIYF. CDR3 nucleotide sequence: TGTGCCAGCAGCGGGACGCCGTCTGGAAACACCATATATTTT.

V usage is TRBV2 and J usage is TRBJ1-1; D might be TRBD1 (5 bases). V was pared by 8 bases and J by 1 base, with 11 bases between. CDR1 and CDR2 from the germline V gene are SNHLY and FYNNEI. The CDR3 length is 13 residues. The CDR3 DNA sequence: TGTGCCAGCCCCAGGGACCGGAACACTGAAGCTTTCTTT. It translates to CASPRDRNTEAFF.

The CDR3 nucleotides are TGTGCCAGTAACCGGCCGGGACTCCACTATGGCTACACCTTC. It is translated as CASNRPGLHYGYTF. The genes are TRBV19 and TRBJ1-2; weak D call: TRBD1 (5 bases). V was pared by 7 bases and J by 3 bases, with 15 bases between. This CDR3 comprises 14 residues. The germline V gene has CDR1 LNHDA and CDR2 SQIVND (reference sequence).

In its sample, this clone was seen once. This chain uses TRBV10-3 with TRBJ2-7, with unresolved D. Germline CDR1 is ENHRY and CDR2 is SYGVKD. The CDR3 extends over 12 amino acids. V lost 0 bases and J 3 bases, leaving 3 bases between the germline ends. The CDR3 region has the DNA TGTGCCATCAGTGAGTCTAACTACGAGCAGTACTTC. Translated, it gives CAISESNYEQYF.

This chain uses TRBV7-2 with TRBJ2-7; 8 bases agree with TRBD2. V shed 2 bases and J 5 bases; nucleotides not matched to a gene: 11. The CDR3 loop spans 16 amino acids. Germline V lookup: CDR1 SGHTA, CDR2 FQGNSA. The CDR3 nucleotides are TGTGCCAGCAGCTTAAGAAGAAGCGGGGGCCCCCACGAGCAGTACTTC. Encoded protein: CASSLRRSGGPHEQYF.

This sequence joins TRBV5-1 and TRBJ1-2; D call uncertain. Trimming shortened V by 0 bases and J by 6 bases, and 12 bases separated the two germline ends. The length of the CDR3 is 14 residues. CDR1 is SGHRS, CDR2 YFSETQ, per germline. DNA of the CDR3: TGCGCCAGCAGCTTGGAAGGTCGGAGGGATGGCTACACCTTC. Translation: CASSLEGRRDGYTF.

This chain connects TRBV21-1 to TRBJ1-3. TRBV21-1 is a recognized pseudogene. The CDR3 length is 15 residues. CDR3 in DNA: TGTGCCAGCAGCAAAGCCCGTCGACGGGGAAACACCATATATTTT. Its protein is CASSKARRRGNTIYF.

V and J are TRBV21-1 and TRBJ2-1; TRBD2, the table's D call, lacks a check against the DNA. TRBV21-1 is listed as a pseudogene. This CDR3 contains 17 residues. CDR3 sequence reads: CAIKTRIPGLANNEQFF. The CDR3, as DNA: TGTGCCATCAAGACCCGAATCCCGGGACTAGCGAACAATGAGCAGTTCTTC.

The chain's CDR3 is CASSPNLDRGWGDTEAFF. In DNA form, the CDR3 reads TGTGCCAGCAGCCCCAACCTCGACAGGGGCTGGGGGGACACTGAAGCTTTCTTT. V and J are TRBV7-8 and TRBJ1-1; 8 positions match TRBD1. Trimming at V came to 5 bases and at J to 3 bases, leaving 17 bases not matched to a gene. Germline loops: CDR1 SGHVS, CDR2 FQNEAQ. The CDR3 spans 18 residues.

This clone rates as medium-sized. Other DNA sequences within the sample encode an identical CDR3. V and J are TRBV6-5 and TRBJ1-1, with D unresolved. The CDR3 has 11 residues. V gave up 2 bases and J gave up 6 bases, with 4 bases separating them. The germline V gene has CDR1 MNHEY and CDR2 SVGAGI. CDR3 amino acids: CASSYSSEAFF. The CDR3 coding sequence is TGTGCCAGCAGTTACAGTTCTGAAGCTTTCTTT.

V usage is TRBV10-1 and J usage is TRBJ2-5, with TRBD2 matching 7 bases. The CDR3 is 14 amino acids. The germline CDR1 and CDR2 sequences are WNHNN and SYGVQD (reference sequence). V gave up 0 bases and J gave up 5 bases; unmatched junction bases: 3. The CDR3 region is CASSESGGGETQYF. The CDR3 nucleotides read TGCGCCAGCAGTGAGTCGGGGGGAGGGGAGACCCAGTACTTC.

J is TRBJ1-2 and V is TRBV4-1; 9 bases fit TRBD1. Germline CDR1 reads MGHRA; CDR2 reads YSYEKL. There are 15 residues in the CDR3. V dropped 4 bases and J dropped 6; count of bases not matched to a gene: 9. CDR3 coding DNA: TGCGCCAGCAGCCCTGGACAGGGGTTTACAAATGGCTACACCTTC. Its protein is CASSPGQGFTNGYTF.

The CDR3 reads CASSLSVDQETQYF. The CDR3 bases are TGTGCCAGCAGCTTATCAGTTGACCAAGAGACCCAGTACTTC. The chain carries TRBV5-5 and TRBJ2-5; D remains ambiguous. The CDR3 sequence is 14 residues long. V was trimmed by 2 bases and J by 0 bases, leaving 8 bases between them. From germline, CDR1 is SGHKS and CDR2 YYEKEE (reference sequence).

The chain couples TRBV5-1 to TRBJ1-2; 9 bases match TRBD1. The CDR3 is made up of 17 amino acids. The germline V gene encodes CDR1 SGHRS and CDR2 YFSETQ. Unmatched junction bases numbered 14, after V lost 4 bases and J lost 4 bases. As DNA, the CDR3 is TGCGCCAGCAGCGCCTCACCAACCGGGACAGGGACCTATGGCTACACCTTC. Its protein is CASSASPTGTGTYGYTF.

The chain links TRBV4-1 to TRBJ2-7, with D unclear. In germline, CDR1 is MGHRA, CDR2 YSYEKL. The CDR3 runs to 12 residues. V lost 5 bases to trimming and J lost 6 bases, with 11 bases between them. The CDR3 sequence: CASSGPFSEQYF. CDR3 DNA: TGCGCCAGCAGCGGACCCTTCTCCGAGCAGTACTTC.